The 32 T cell receptor beta chains below all came from one sample that was sequenced in a study of Graves' ophthalmopathy and Graves' hyperthyroidism. Amplified material comprised TCR beta CDR3 regions derived from RNA transcripts. Following a first-round RT-PCR that used HTBI primers, a second-round multiplex PCR was carried out. TCRdb reprocessed the multiplex PCR reads with MiXCR, giving one entry per CDR3 protein. Here the sample spans over a million distinct CDR3 sequences, about 36% being singletons. Sequencing was performed on peripheral blood or thyroid tissue (not recorded which). The receptors stem from an adult man with Graves' hyperthyroidism.

This clonotype was recorded at least ten times. The rearrangement uses TRBV5-1 and TRBJ1-1; no reliable D call. This CDR3 has 17 residues. V lost 1 base and J 0 bases, leaving 16 bases between the germline ends. Germline assignment: CDR1 SGHRS and CDR2 YFSETQ. The CDR3 DNA reads as TGCGCCAGCAGCTTGTCCGGTTCCAAGGGCATGAACACTGAAGCTTTCTTT. Translated: CASSLSGSKGMNTEAFF.

The table lists this clonotype with a few counts. V and J are TRBV30 and TRBJ2-2, with D possibly TRBD2 on 5 matching bases. CDR1 and CDR2 (germline): GTSNPN, SVGIG (reference sequence). CDR3 length: 13 amino acids. The germline V and J ends were trimmed by 2 bases and 6 bases, with 10 bases remaining between them. CDR3 sequence (DNA): TGTGCCTGGAGTAGGAGGCCCTCCGGGGAGCTGTTTTTT. Its translation: CAWSRRPSGELFF. The variable domain in full, with the rest retrieved from reference TRBV30 and TRBJ2-2, is SQTIHQWPATLVQPVGSPLSLECTVEGTSNPNLYWYRQAAGRGLQLLFYSVGIGQISSEVPQNLSASRPQDRQFILSSKKLLLSDSGFYLCAWSRRPSGELFFGEGSRLTVL.

This clonotype appeared a few times. The J gene is TRBJ2-5, the V gene TRBV7-9; 12 bases are shared with TRBD1. Looked up from germline, CDR1 is SEHNR and CDR2 is FQNEAQ (reference sequence). With 4 bases clipped from V and 0 bases from J, the junction kept 12 bases outside the gene matches. The CDR3 covers 19 residues. The CDR3 DNA is TGTGCCAGCAGCTCTTCCGGGACAGGGGGCGGGTCGTACCAAGAGACCCAGTACTTC. Translation gives CASSSSGTGGGSYQETQYF.

This clonotype showed up many times. This chain connects TRBV7-2 to TRBJ1-5, with D uncertain. Deletions cut 1 base from V and 0 bases from J, with 10 bases between. The CDR3 extends over 16 amino acids. The germline V gene has CDR1 SGHTA and CDR2 FQGNSA. The CDR3 DNA follows: TGTGCCAGCAGCTTAGGGAGAGGGATTAGCAATCAGCCCCAGCATTTT. Amino acid sequence: CASSLGRGISNQPQHF.

This clonotype appeared many times. CDR3 bases: TGCAGCGCCTCCAGGGGGCAAGAGACCCAGTACTTC. This codes for CSASRGQETQYF. V and J are TRBV20-1 and TRBJ2-5, with TRBD1 identical over 7 bases. CDR3 size: 12 residues. The V gene's germline CDR1 is DFQATT and CDR2 SNEGSKA (reference sequence).

This clonotype came up many times. The chain employs TRBV20-1 and TRBJ1-6; a weak D match, TRBD1 (6 bases). Looked up from germline, CDR1 is DFQATT and CDR2 is SNEGSKA (reference sequence). Trimming stripped 3 bases from V and 6 bases from J, with 12 bases between. The CDR3 runs to 14 residues. The CDR3 DNA is TGCAGTGCTAGGGGCGGGGGCCCTAATTCACCCCTCCACTTT. Translating it yields CSARGGGPNSPLHF.

The chain employs TRBV11-1 and TRBJ2-7; D is ambiguous. CDR3 size: 12 residues. Between the trimmed V and J ends, which lost 8 bases and 2 bases, there was a span of 10 bases. Per the germline V gene, CDR1 is SGHAT and CDR2 is FQDESV (reference sequence). This chain's CDR3 is CASGWRPYEQYF. The CDR3 coding sequence is TGTGCCAGCGGATGGCGGCCCTACGAGCAGTACTTC.

This clonotype was found a few times. CDR3 residues: CASSRALDQPQHF. DNA for the CDR3: TGTGCCAGCAGCAGGGCCCTGGATCAGCCCCAGCATTTT. V is TRBV11-2 and J is TRBJ1-5; D gene unclear. CDR3 length: 13 amino acids. Germline CDR1 SGHAT, CDR2 FQNNGV. V was shortened by 5 bases and J by 5 bases, with 10 bases between the two germline ends.

This clonotype has a count of ten or more. The chain joins TRBV7-9 to TRBJ1-1; D gene unclear. V was cut by 5 bases and J by 6 bases, with 10 bases left in between. This CDR3 has 12 amino acids. CDR1 and CDR2 (germline): SEHNR, FQNEAQ (reference sequence). CDR3 protein: CASSPDGAEAFF. In DNA, the CDR3 is TGTGCCAGCAGCCCGGACGGAGCTGAAGCTTTCTTT. Combining the CDR3 with reference TRBV7-9 and TRBJ1-1 gives the whole variable domain DTGVSQNPRHKITKRGQNVTFRCDPISEHNRLYWYRQTLGQGPEFLTYFQNEAQLEKSRLLSDRFSAERPKGSFSTLEIQRTEQGDSAMYLCASSPDGAEAFFGQGTRLTVV.

This chain connects TRBV10-3 to TRBJ2-3; no clear D gene. Trimming left V 9 bases short and J 5 bases short, with 6 bases between. The germline V gene encodes CDR1 ENHRY and CDR2 SYGVKD. The CDR3 spans 10 residues. Here the CDR3 reads CAMGLDTQYF. CDR3 coding DNA: TGTGCCATGGGCCTAGATACGCAGTATTTT.

Comment on this clonotype: A much larger clonotype is one base distant, so this may be a read error. The chain uses TRBV5-1 and TRBJ1-3, with D maybe TRBD1 (6 bases). Germline V gene sequence: CDR1 SGHRS, CDR2 YFSETQ. This CDR3 spans 15 amino acids. CDR3 amino acids: CANSSMTGPGNTIYF. CDR3 sequence (DNA): TGCGCCAACAGCTCAATGACAGGACCTGGAAACACCATATATTTT.

The rearrangement joins TRBV7-2 to TRBJ1-5, with D uncertain. The V gene's germline CDR1 is SGHTA and CDR2 FQGNSA. Trimming shortened V by 5 bases and J by 1 base, and 12 bases separated the two germline ends. This CDR3 contains 15 residues. CDR3 sequence (DNA): TGTGCCAGCAGCATTACAAGCGGAAGCAATCAGCCCCAGCATTTT. Residues: CASSITSGSNQPQHF.

This clonotype showed up many times. The chain joins TRBV5-6 to TRBJ2-5; D unresolved. The CDR3 contains 13 residues. The germline V gene has CDR1 SGHDT and CDR2 YYEEEE. V was pared by 2 bases and J by 5 bases, with 10 bases between. The CDR3 region is CASSLRDQETQYF. CDR3 DNA sequence: TGTGCCAGCAGCTTAAGGGATCAGGAGACCCAGTACTTC. Full variable domain (outside the CDR3, taken from reference TRBV5-6 and TRBJ2-5): DAGVTQSPTHLIKTRGQQVTLRCSPKSGHDTVSWYQQALGQGPQFIFQYYEEEERQRGNFPDRFSGHQFPNYSSELNVNALLLGDSALYLCASSLRDQETQYFGPGTRLLVL.

This clonotype was detected ten times or more. V gene TRBV20-1 combines with J gene TRBJ2-5, with D unresolved. The CDR3 consists of 11 residues. Germline V gene lookup returns CDR1 DFQATT and CDR2 SNEGSKA (reference sequence). This CDR3 is CSVYRQETQYF. For the CDR3, the DNA is TGCAGCGTGTACCGCCAAGAGACCCAGTACTTC.

Regarding this clonotype: A clone one base away is much larger, so this may be a read error. The chain combines TRBV7-2 with TRBJ1-1; D remains ambiguous. The CDR3 covers 12 residues. With 11 bases removed from V and 4 bases from J, the gap between germline ends came to 14 bases. In germline, CDR1 is SGHTA, CDR2 FQGNSA. The DNA for the CDR3 is TGTGCCGGCACCCAGGTGGGCACTGAAGCTTTCTTT. Its translation: CAGTQVGTEAFF.

The sample holds a few counts of this clonotype. The chain uses TRBV9 and TRBJ1-4; maybe TRBD1 (5 bases). The germline V gene encodes CDR1 SGDLS and CDR2 YYNGEE. Deletions cut 3 bases from V and 4 bases from J, with 16 bases between. CDR3 length: 16 residues. CDR3 sequence (DNA): TGTGCCAGCAGCGGACGGGGGGTTGGAAGTAATGAAAAACTGTTTTTT. Protein: CASSGRGVGSNEKLFF.

This clonotype was observed many times. The chain has TRBV6-5 and TRBJ1-2; a possible D gene is TRBD1 (5 bases). There are 14 residues in the CDR3. Per the germline V gene, CDR1 is MNHEY and CDR2 is SVGAGI. Trimming left V 5 bases short and J 7 bases short, with 17 bases between. The CDR3 reads CASSPRIGGLGYTF. The CDR3, as DNA: TGTGCCAGCAGTCCGAGGATCGGGGGTCTTGGCTACACCTTC.

The table lists this clonotype with many counts. The V and J genes are TRBV5-1 and TRBJ2-5, with TRBD2 as a possible D gene (5 bases). Germline V gene data show CDR1 as SGHRS and CDR2 as YFSETQ. The CDR3 has 13 residues. Trimming pared 4 bases from V and 3 bases from J, leaving 10 bases between. The CDR3 protein is CASSPTIEETQYF. For the CDR3, the DNA is TGCGCCAGCAGCCCGACTATAGAAGAGACCCAGTACTTC. The full variable domain, completed using reference TRBV5-1 and TRBJ2-5, is KAGVTQTPRYLIKTRGQQVTLSCSPISGHRSVSWYQQTPGQGLQFLFEYFSETQRNKGNFPGRFSGRQFSNSRSEMNVSTLELGDSALYLCASSPTIEETQYFGPGTRLLVL.

The chain has TRBV12-3 or TRBV12-4 and TRBJ1-6; TRBD1 aligns across 8 bases. The length of the CDR3 is 14 residues. Trimming took 4 bases from V and 8 from J; bases not matched to a gene: 4. The CDR3 spells CASSSRDRYSPLHF. The CDR3 DNA is TGTGCCAGCAGTTCCCGGGACAGGTATTCACCCCTCCACTTT.

At least ten counts were recorded for this clonotype. The rearrangement joins TRBV7-6 to TRBJ1-4; weak D call: TRBD1 (6 bases). CDR1 and CDR2 (germline): SGHVS, FNYEAQ. V lost 5 bases to trimming and J lost 8 bases, with 12 bases between them. This CDR3 comprises 13 residues. The CDR3 here is CASSDWGGEKLFF. The CDR3 bases are TGTGCCAGCAGCGACTGGGGGGGCGAAAAACTGTTTTTT.

Notes on this clonotype: Without the conserved terminal phenylalanine or tryptophan, this CDR3 likely stems from a read error. The V call is TRBV7-9, the J call TRBJ2-7, with 12 bases lining up with TRBD1. The CDR3 is 15 residues long. Germline lookup yields CDR1 SEHNR and CDR2 FQNEAQ (reference sequence). The CDR3 here is CASSLGTGGMDEQYL. CDR3 bases: TGTGCCAGCAGTTTAGGGACAGGGGGCATGGACGAGCAGTACTTA.

This clonotype was counted between two and nine times. The chain couples TRBV7-2 to TRBJ2-5, with 10 positions matching TRBD2. Trimming took 5 bases from V and 0 from J; bases not matched to a gene: 9. The CDR3 is 17 amino acids. CDR1 is SGHTA, CDR2 FQGNSA, per germline. The CDR3: CASSEDLAGVYQETQYF. DNA of the CDR3: TGTGCCAGCAGCGAAGACCTAGCGGGGGTTTACCAAGAGACCCAGTACTTC.

The table lists this clonotype with a few counts. The chain has TRBV12-3 or TRBV12-4 and TRBJ1-4; D not certain. The CDR3 loop spans 13 amino acids. V was cut by 6 bases and J by 8 bases, with 13 bases left in between. The chain's CDR3 is CASSQSLGEKLFF. The CDR3 bases are TGTGCCAGCAGCCAAAGCCTGGGGGAAAAACTGTTTTTT.

Of note for this clonotype: A much larger clone lies a single base off, so this may be a read error. The chain links TRBV19 to TRBJ1-5; unclear D gene. The germline gives CDR1 LNHDA, CDR2 SQIVND (reference sequence). The V end was cut by 10 bases, the J end by 2 bases, with 12 bases between. There are 13 residues in the CDR3. DNA of the CDR3: TGTGCCATAAGGGTTTTCGGCAATCAGCCCCAGCATTTT. This encodes CAIRVFGNQPQHF.

V usage is TRBV20-1 and J usage is TRBJ2-7, with 8 bases aligning to TRBD1. Germline CDR1 is DFQATT and CDR2 is SNEGSKA (reference sequence). Trimming removed 0 bases from V and 5 bases from J; junction bases left unmatched: 6. This CDR3 is built from 14 residues. As DNA, the CDR3 is TGCAGTGCTAGAGATCCAGGGGGCACAGACGAGCAGTACTTC. This translates into CSARDPGGTDEQYF.

The V gene is TRBV6-5, the J gene TRBJ1-4, with D tentatively TRBD1 (5 bases). CDR3 length equals 16 residues. V gave up 8 bases and J gave up 5 bases, with 21 bases separating them. Germline V gene data show CDR1 as MNHEY and CDR2 as SVGAGI. CDR3 sequence reads: CASSLSRTRQNEKLFF. The CDR3 nucleotides read TGTGCCAGCTCCCTTTCCCGGACACGGCAAAATGAAAAACTGTTTTTT.

This clonotype was found many times. This chain uses TRBV19 with TRBJ1-2; possibly TRBD1 for D (5 bases). Per the germline V gene, CDR1 is LNHDA and CDR2 is SQIVND (reference sequence). This CDR3 contains 17 residues. V was shortened by 5 bases and J by 3 bases, with 22 bases between the two germline ends. The DNA of the CDR3 is TGTGCCAGTAGTGTGGGGACCGCATCGAAGGGGCACTATGGCTACACCTTC. This sequence encodes CASSVGTASKGHYGYTF.

V usage is TRBV10-3 and J usage is TRBJ1-2; 9 bases are a match to TRBD1. Germline V gene sequence: CDR1 ENHRY, CDR2 SYGVKD. V was clipped by 2 bases and J by 5 bases; unmatched bases: 6. This CDR3 has 15 amino acids. CDR3 protein: CAISEGQGSGYGYTF. In DNA form, the CDR3 reads TGTGCCATCAGTGAGGGACAGGGGTCGGGTTATGGCTACACCTTC.

This clonotype was seen many times. The gene calls are TRBV7-9 and TRBJ2-7; D remains unclear. The CDR3 runs to 12 residues. Trimming cost V 6 bases and J 2 bases, with 8 bases left between them. The V gene's germline CDR1 is SEHNR and CDR2 FQNEAQ (reference sequence). The CDR3 DNA sequence: TGTGCCAGCAGGATTGGGCCCTACGAGCAGTACTTC. Residues: CASRIGPYEQYF.

The J gene is TRBJ2-7, the V gene TRBV25-1; 7 bases agree with TRBD2. The CDR3 length is 15 residues. Germline assignment: CDR1 MGHDK and CDR2 SYGVNS. J lost 6 bases, V lost 3 bases, and 11 bases had no gene match. The CDR3 region is CASSDPGGAEGEQYF. The DNA of the CDR3 is TGTGCCAGCAGTGATCCGGGGGGAGCTGAGGGCGAGCAGTACTTC.

V is TRBV7-3 and J is TRBJ1-1; unclear D gene. The CDR3 runs 13 residues. Trimming left V 9 bases short and J 0 bases short, with 11 bases between. Germline V gives CDR1 SGHTA, CDR2 FQGTGA. Here the CDR3 reads CASNAGMNTEAFF. CDR3 DNA sequence: TGTGCCAGTAACGCCGGGATGAACACTGAAGCTTTCTTT.

This clonotype was picked up many times. The V and J genes are TRBV7-8 and TRBJ1-2, with TRBD1 identical over 10 bases. V was pared by 5 bases and J by 5 bases, with 8 bases of the junction left unmatched. This CDR3 is built from 15 residues. Germline V lookup: CDR1 SGHVS, CDR2 FQNEAQ. Written as DNA, the CDR3 is TGTGCCAGCAGCCCGGGGACAGGGGTATGGTATGGCTACACCTTC. This translates into CASSPGTGVWYGYTF.